The 20 T cell receptor beta chains below come from one sample, sequenced in a study of T cells expressing NK-cell markers. TCRdb reprocessed the 5' RACE reads and stores each CDR3 protein as one record, lacking DNA. This table holds about 400,000 distinct CDR3 sequences. The specimen sequenced was blood T cells: a sorted CD56 or NKG2C T cell subset, CD4+ or CD8+ T cells, or bulk PBMC T cells (not recorded which). Receptor source: a woman aged 45-59 years in good health.

This rearrangement joins TRBV20-1 to TRBJ1-1; lacking DNA, the TRBD1 call made by TCRdb goes unchecked. CDR1 DFQATT and CDR2 SNEGSKA come from the germline V gene (reference sequence). This CDR3 contains 14 residues. Here the CDR3 reads CSANPGNLNTEAFF.

J is TRBJ2-6 and V is TRBV12-3 or TRBV12-4; TCRdb's D gene call, TRBD1, goes unchecked for lack of DNA. CDR3 length: 17 amino acids. The CDR3 here is CASSYSAGGSGANVLTF.

The V and J genes are TRBV29-1 and TRBJ1-3; TCRdb's assignment of TRBD1 cannot be checked, as there is no DNA. The germline V gene encodes CDR1 SQVTM and CDR2 ANQGSEA. The CDR3 runs 13 residues. This CDR3 reads CSVGGGAGNTIYF.

This chain joins TRBV12-3 or TRBV12-4 and TRBJ1-1. This CDR3 is 13 amino acids long. The CDR3: CASSLKSNTEAFF.

The chain couples TRBV5-1 to TRBJ1-1. This CDR3 is 15 amino acids long. CDR1 and CDR2 from the germline V gene are SGHRS and YFSETQ. The CDR3 region is CASSLGPSSGTEAFF.

CDR3 loop: CASRSGTNIQYF. The chain carries TRBV10-2 and TRBJ2-4; the TCRdb D gene call, TRBD1, has no DNA to confirm it. Per the germline V gene, CDR1 is WSHSY and CDR2 is SAAADI. CDR3 size: 12 residues.

This chain connects TRBV29-1 to TRBJ2-3; TCRdb picks TRBD1, but there is no DNA to check that call. CDR3 length: 11 residues. In germline, CDR1 is SQVTM, CDR2 ANQGSEA. The CDR3 is CSVGTGDTQYF.

V is TRBV7-9 and J is TRBJ2-1; without DNA, the TCRdb call of TRBD1 cannot be checked. CDR3 length: 18 amino acids. Germline-derived CDR1 and CDR2 are SEHNR and FQNEAQ (reference sequence). The CDR3 region is CASSPTPSTSVGYNEQFF. Looking up the rest from reference TRBV7-9 and TRBJ2-1 gives the full variable domain: DTGVSQNPRHKITKRGQNVTFRCDPISEHNRLYWYRQTLGQGPEFLTYFQNEAQLEKSRLLSDRFSAERPKGSFSTLEIQRTEQGDSAMYLCASSPTPSTSVGYNEQFFGPGTRLTVL.

The V and J genes are TRBV30 and TRBJ1-2; the D gene TCRdb calls, TRBD1, cannot be checked with no DNA. The CDR3 covers 12 residues. The germline CDR1 and CDR2 sequences are GTSNPN and SVGIG (reference sequence). The CDR3 spells CAWSFRGHGYTF.

The chain is built from TRBV20-1 and TRBJ2-2; the D gene TCRdb calls, TRBD1, cannot be checked with no DNA. CDR3 length: 17 residues. Germline CDR1 DFQATT, CDR2 SNEGSKA (reference sequence). This CDR3 is CSARSVPWGSNTGELFF.

The chain carries TRBV5-1 and TRBJ2-6; TCRdb designates TRBD2, a call that cannot be tested without DNA. Per the germline V gene, CDR1 is SGHRS and CDR2 is YFSETQ. The length of the CDR3 is 18 residues. The CDR3 reads CASSRLGQSSAGANVLTF.

The genes are TRBV7-2 and TRBJ2-2; TCRdb lists TRBD2, though no DNA is available to test this call. Germline lookup yields CDR1 SGHTA and CDR2 FQGNSA. The CDR3 spans 19 residues. The CDR3 reads CASNPLLEREWGKTGELFF.

The J gene is TRBJ2-5, the V gene TRBV20-1; as DNA is missing, the TRBD2 call by TCRdb cannot be tested. Germline CDR1 is DFQATT and CDR2 is SNEGSKA (reference sequence). The CDR3 has 16 amino acids. CDR3: CSATEEVPGYQETQYF.

This chain joins TRBV11-2 and TRBJ1-4. The CDR3 has 15 residues. Germline V gives CDR1 SGHAT, CDR2 FQNNGV. The CDR3 loop reads CASSLDQTWKEKLFF. The complete variable domain, with remaining parts taken from reference TRBV11-2 and TRBJ1-4, reads EAGVAQSPRYKIIEKRQSVAFWCNPISGHATLYWYQQILGQGPKLLIQFQNNGVVDDSQLPKDRFSAERLKGVDSTLKIQPAKLEDSAVYLCASSLDQTWKEKLFFGSGTQLSVL.

This chain connects TRBV5-1 to TRBJ1-1; TCRdb's D call, TRBD1, is unchecked because there is no DNA. Germline V gene sequence: CDR1 SGHRS, CDR2 YFSETQ. There are 15 residues in the CDR3. The CDR3 loop reads CASSPRDRVNTEAFF.

This chain links TRBV12-3 or TRBV12-4 with TRBJ2-5; the D call of TRBD2 rests on TCRdb alone, since no DNA is present to check it. CDR3 length: 15 residues. The CDR3 is CASSFSGGMWETQYF.

The rearrangement joins TRBV20-1 to TRBJ2-2; the D call of TRBD2 rests on TCRdb alone, since no DNA is present to check it. Germline loops: CDR1 DFQATT, CDR2 SNEGSKA (reference sequence). This CDR3 has 16 amino acids. This CDR3 is CSAGPGLAGAAGELFF.

The chain joins TRBV20-1 to TRBJ2-5; TCRdb's assignment of TRBD2 cannot be checked, as there is no DNA. This CDR3 contains 16 residues. Looked up from germline, CDR1 is DFQATT and CDR2 is SNEGSKA (reference sequence). CDR3 sequence reads: CSAIGREGLVRETQYF.

The rearrangement links TRBV4-1 to TRBJ1-2. The CDR3 sequence is 14 residues long. Germline lookup yields CDR1 MGHRA and CDR2 YSYEKL. The CDR3 reads CASSQGPAGYGYTF.

This chain joins TRBV20-1 and TRBJ2-1. Germline-derived CDR1 and CDR2 are DFQATT and SNEGSKA (reference sequence). The CDR3 contains 11 residues. CDR3 protein: CSANSVGEQFF.